This TCR beta chain was sequenced for a study of vaccination and CD4 T cells after COVID-19. Study at large: A CEFX pool, an HIV-1 Nef pool, or else no peptide went into the control cultures.

As for this clonotype: Antigen specificity is unknown.

CDR1 is SGHAT and CDR2 is FQNNGV in the germline V gene. Trimming removed 1 base from V and 7 bases from J, with 8 bases in between. CDR3 size: 12 residues. Treatment of the sample: roughly 11-day PBMC culture with coronavirus spike peptide pools or control peptides (ViraFEST assay). The assay that was used to sequence DNA from cultured CD4+ T cells was the Oncomine TCR Beta short-read assay. Researchers extracted genomic DNA from CD4+ T cells that had been cultured. TCRdb re-called the PCR reads with MiXCR, one entry per CDR3 protein. Of roughly 7,000 distinct CDR3 sequences listed, 66% are singletons.

This clonotype was obtained from a human donor who had recovered from COVID-19. What was sequenced was CD4+ T cells from blood, cultured in vitro. J is TRBJ2-7 and V is TRBV11-2; no reliable D call. The CDR3, as DNA: TGTGCCAGCAGCTTAGTGTTCGGGGAGCAGTACTTC. Translating it yields CASSLVFGEQYF.